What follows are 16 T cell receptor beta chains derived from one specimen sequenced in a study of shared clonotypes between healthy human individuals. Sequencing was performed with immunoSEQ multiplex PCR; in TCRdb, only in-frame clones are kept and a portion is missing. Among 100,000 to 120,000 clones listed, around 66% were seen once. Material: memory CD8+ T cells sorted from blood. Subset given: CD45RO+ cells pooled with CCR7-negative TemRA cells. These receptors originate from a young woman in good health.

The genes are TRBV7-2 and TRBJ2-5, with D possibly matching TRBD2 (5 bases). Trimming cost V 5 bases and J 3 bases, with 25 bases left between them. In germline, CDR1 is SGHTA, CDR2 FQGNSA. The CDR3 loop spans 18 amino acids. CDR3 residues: CASSPYPDYSRGEETQYF. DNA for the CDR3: TGTGCCAGCAGCCCGTACCCAGACTACTCTCGGGGAGAAGAGACCCAGTACTTC.

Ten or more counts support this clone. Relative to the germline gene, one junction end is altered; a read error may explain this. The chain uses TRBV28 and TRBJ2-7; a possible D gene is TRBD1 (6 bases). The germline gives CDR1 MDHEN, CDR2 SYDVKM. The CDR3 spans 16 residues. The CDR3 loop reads CASSPIPFTGTYEQYF. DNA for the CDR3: TGTGCCAGCAGCCCCATCCCCTTTACAGGGACCTATGAGCAGTACTTC.

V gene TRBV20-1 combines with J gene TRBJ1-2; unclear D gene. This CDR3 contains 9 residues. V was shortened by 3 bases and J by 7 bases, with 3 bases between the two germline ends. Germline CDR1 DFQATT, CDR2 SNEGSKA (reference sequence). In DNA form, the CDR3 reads TGCAGTGCTAGGGCTGGCTACACCTTC. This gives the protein CSARAGYTF.

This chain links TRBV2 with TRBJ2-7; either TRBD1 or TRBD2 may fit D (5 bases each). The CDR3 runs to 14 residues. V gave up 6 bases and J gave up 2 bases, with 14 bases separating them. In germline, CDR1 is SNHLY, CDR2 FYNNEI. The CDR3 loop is CASSRRDVAYEQYF. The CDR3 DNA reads TGTGCCAGCAGCCGCCGGGACGTCGCCTACGAGCAGTACTTC. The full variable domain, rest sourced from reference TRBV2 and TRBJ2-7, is EPEVTQTPSHQVTQMGQEVILRCVPISNHLYFYWYRQILGQKVEFLVSFYNNEISEKSEIFDDQFSVERPDGSNFTLKIRSTKLEDSAMYFCASSRRDVAYEQYFGPGTRLTVT.

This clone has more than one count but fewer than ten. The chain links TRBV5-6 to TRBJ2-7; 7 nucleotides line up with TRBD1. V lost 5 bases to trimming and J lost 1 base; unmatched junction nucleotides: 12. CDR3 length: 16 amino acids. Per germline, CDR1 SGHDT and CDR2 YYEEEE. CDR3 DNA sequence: TGTGCCAGCAGTAAACGCCGGGACAGATTATCCTACGAGCAGTACTTC. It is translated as CASSKRRDRLSYEQYF.

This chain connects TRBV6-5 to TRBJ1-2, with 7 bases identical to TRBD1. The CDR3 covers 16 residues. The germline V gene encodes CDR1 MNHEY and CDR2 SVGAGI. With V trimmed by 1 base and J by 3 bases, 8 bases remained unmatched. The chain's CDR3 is CASSYFKGAPDYGYTF. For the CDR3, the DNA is TGTGCCAGCAGTTACTTTAAGGGGGCGCCCGACTATGGCTACACCTTC.

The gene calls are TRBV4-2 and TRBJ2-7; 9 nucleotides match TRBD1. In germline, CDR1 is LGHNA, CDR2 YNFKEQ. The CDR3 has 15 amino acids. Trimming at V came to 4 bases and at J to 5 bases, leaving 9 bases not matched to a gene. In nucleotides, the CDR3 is TGTGCCAGCAGCCTTTCCGGACAGGGGCCGGACGAGCAGTACTTC. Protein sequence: CASSLSGQGPDEQYF.

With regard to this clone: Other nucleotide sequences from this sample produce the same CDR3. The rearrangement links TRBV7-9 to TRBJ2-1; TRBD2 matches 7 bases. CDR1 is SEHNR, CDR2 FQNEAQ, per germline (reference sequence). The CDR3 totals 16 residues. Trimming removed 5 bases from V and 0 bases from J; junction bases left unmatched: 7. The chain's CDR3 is CASSPRGGSSYNEQFF. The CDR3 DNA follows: TGTGCCAGCAGCCCCAGAGGCGGGAGCTCCTACAATGAGCAGTTCTTC.

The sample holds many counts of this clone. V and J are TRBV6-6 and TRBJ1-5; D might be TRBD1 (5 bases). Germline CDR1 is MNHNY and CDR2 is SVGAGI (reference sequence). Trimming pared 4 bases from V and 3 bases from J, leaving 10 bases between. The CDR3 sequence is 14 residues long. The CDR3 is CASSSGRINQPQHF. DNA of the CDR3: TGTGCCAGCAGTTCGGGACGGATCAATCAGCCCCAGCATTTT.

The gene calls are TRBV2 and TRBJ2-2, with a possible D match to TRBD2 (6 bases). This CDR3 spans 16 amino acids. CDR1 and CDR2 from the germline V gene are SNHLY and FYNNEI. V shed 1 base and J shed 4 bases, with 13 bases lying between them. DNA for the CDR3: TGTGCCAGCAGTGAAGTTTCCGGGAGCCTCACCGGGGAGCTGTTTTTT. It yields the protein CASSEVSGSLTGELFF. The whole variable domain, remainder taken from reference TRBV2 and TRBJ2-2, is EPEVTQTPSHQVTQMGQEVILRCVPISNHLYFYWYRQILGQKVEFLVSFYNNEISEKSEIFDDQFSVERPDGSNFTLKIRSTKLEDSAMYFCASSEVSGSLTGELFFGEGSRLTVL.

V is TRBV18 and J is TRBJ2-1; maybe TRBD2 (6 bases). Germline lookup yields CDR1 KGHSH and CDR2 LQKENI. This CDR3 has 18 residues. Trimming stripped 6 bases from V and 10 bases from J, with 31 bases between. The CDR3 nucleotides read TGTGCCAGCTCCTCCCAGAAACTTGCGGGCTATGCCGCGGGGGAGCAGTTCTTC. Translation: CASSSQKLAGYAAGEQFF.

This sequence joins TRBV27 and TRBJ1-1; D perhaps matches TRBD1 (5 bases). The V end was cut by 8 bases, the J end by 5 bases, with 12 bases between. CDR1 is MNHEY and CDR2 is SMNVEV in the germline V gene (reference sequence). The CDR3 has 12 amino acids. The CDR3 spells CASRTGGTEAFF. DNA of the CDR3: TGTGCCAGCCGGACGGGGGGGACTGAAGCTTTCTTT.

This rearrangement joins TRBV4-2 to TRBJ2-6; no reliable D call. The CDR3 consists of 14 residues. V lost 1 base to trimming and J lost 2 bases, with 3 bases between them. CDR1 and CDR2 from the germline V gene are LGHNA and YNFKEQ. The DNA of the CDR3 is TGTGCCAGCAGCCAAGGGGCTGGGGCCAACGTCCTGACTTTC. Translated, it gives CASSQGAGANVLTF.

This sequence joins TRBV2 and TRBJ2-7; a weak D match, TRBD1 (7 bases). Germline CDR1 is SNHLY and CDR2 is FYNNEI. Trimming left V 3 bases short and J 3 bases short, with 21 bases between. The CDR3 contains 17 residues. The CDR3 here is CASSEHRGGKLGYEQYF. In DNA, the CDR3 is TGTGCCAGCAGTGAGCACAGGGGCGGGAAGCTCGGCTACGAGCAGTACTTC. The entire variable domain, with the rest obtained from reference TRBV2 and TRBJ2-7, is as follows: EPEVTQTPSHQVTQMGQEVILRCVPISNHLYFYWYRQILGQKVEFLVSFYNNEISEKSEIFDDQFSVERPDGSNFTLKIRSTKLEDSAMYFCASSEHRGGKLGYEQYFGPGTRLTVT.

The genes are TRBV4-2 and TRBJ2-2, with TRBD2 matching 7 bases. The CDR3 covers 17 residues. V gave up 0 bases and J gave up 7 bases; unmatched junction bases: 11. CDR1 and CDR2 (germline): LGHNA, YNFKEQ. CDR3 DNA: TGTGCCAGCAGCCAAGAATGGCGGGAGCAAGGGATCGGGGAGCTGTTTTTT. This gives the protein CASSQEWREQGIGELFF.

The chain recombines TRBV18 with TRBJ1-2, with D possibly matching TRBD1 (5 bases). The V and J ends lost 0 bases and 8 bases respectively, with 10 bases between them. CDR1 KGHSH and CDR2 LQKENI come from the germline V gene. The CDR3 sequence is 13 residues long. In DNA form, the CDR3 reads TGTGCCAGCTCACCACCTAGGACAAAAGGCTACACCTTC. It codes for CASSPPRTKGYTF.